The 28 T cell receptor beta chains listed next were all sequenced from one sample in a study of identical twins (dated by TCRdb to the mid-2010s). Libraries were built with 5' RACE. Instrument used: Illumina HiSeq 2000. TCRdb took the public reads, trimmed them with fastp at Q25, ran MiXCR for clone calling and kept in-frame beta chains. Each record represents a unique CDR3 protein, reported with the most common genes and DNA among its rows. In all, the sample holds about 900,000 distinct CDR3 sequences, and more than 9% of those were seen once. The ten biggest clones cover about 1.5% of the sample. The sample also formed part of further work on yellow fever vaccine responses in identical twins.

Sequenced material: PBMCs. The receptors stem from a woman under 30 in good health.

This clonotype was observed a handful of times. V is TRBV27 and J is TRBJ2-7, with a possible D match to TRBD2 (6 bases). The CDR3 covers 12 residues. V lost 3 bases and J 7 bases, leaving 10 bases between the germline ends. Germline V gene data show CDR1 as MNHEY and CDR2 as SMNVEV (reference sequence). CDR3 amino acids: CASSFKAGEQYF. In DNA, the CDR3 is TGTGCCAGCAGTTTTAAAGCGGGTGAGCAGTACTTC.

In this sample, this clonotype turned up a few times. This chain connects TRBV9 to TRBJ2-3, with D maybe TRBD1 (6 bases). V gave up 1 base and J gave up 4 bases, with 19 bases separating them. Looked up from germline, CDR1 is SGDLS and CDR2 is YYNGEE. The CDR3 spans 17 residues. The CDR3 protein is CASSVTDTGTTADTQYF. For the CDR3, the DNA is TGTGCCAGCAGCGTAACAGATACCGGGACAACCGCAGATACGCAGTATTTT.

This clonotype showed up just a few times. The rearrangement uses TRBV3-1 and TRBJ1-2, with D perhaps TRBD1 (5 bases). V was clipped by 0 bases and J by 11 bases, with 13 bases between them. The CDR3 consists of 13 residues. Germline V lookup: CDR1 LGHDT, CDR2 YNNKEL (reference sequence). In DNA form, the CDR3 reads TGTGCCAGCAGCCAAGAAGGGACCAGTGTGTACACCTTC. This translates into CASSQEGTSVYTF.

This clonotype was seen more than once but under ten times. This chain's CDR3 is CASSFGPSQLEAGPYDEQYF. DNA for the CDR3: TGTGCCAGCAGTTTTGGCCCCAGCCAACTCGAGGCGGGCCCCTACGACGAGCAGTACTTC. The chain combines TRBV28 with TRBJ2-7, with D perhaps TRBD2 (5 bases). Germline values: CDR1 MDHEN, CDR2 SYDVKM. CDR3 length: 20 residues. V gave up 3 bases and J gave up 5 bases, with 32 bases separating them.

This clonotype was seen only a few times. The chain recombines TRBV10-2 with TRBJ1-5; D unresolved. The CDR3 covers 12 residues. Germline V CDR1 and CDR2: WSHSY, SAAADI. V was pared by 0 bases and J by 7 bases, with 4 bases between. In DNA, the CDR3 is TGCGCCAGCAGTGAGTCGAAGCAGCCCCAGCATTTT. It encodes CASSESKQPQHF.

The chain joins TRBV9 to TRBJ2-7; D is possibly TRBD1 (7 bases). CDR3 size: 14 residues. V lost 4 bases, J lost 4 bases, and 15 bases lay in between. The germline gives CDR1 SGDLS, CDR2 YYNGEE. The CDR3 spells CASSQGTAGYEQYF. The DNA of the CDR3 is TGTGCCAGCAGCCAGGGGACAGCGGGTTACGAGCAGTACTTC.

V usage is TRBV28 and J usage is TRBJ2-5; 7 positions agree with TRBD1. Per the germline V gene, CDR1 is MDHEN and CDR2 is SYDVKM. The CDR3 sequence is 14 residues long. The V gene end was trimmed by 6 bases and the J gene end by 2 bases; junction bases not matched to a gene: 6. In DNA, the CDR3 is TGTGCCAGCAGACTCCGGGACAGACAAGAGACCCAGTACTTC. Translated: CASRLRDRQETQYF.

This clonotype showed up just a few times. The V and J genes are TRBV24-1 and TRBJ2-1; 14 bases agree with TRBD2. Germline CDR1 reads KGHDR; CDR2 reads SFDVKD. With V trimmed by 4 bases and J by 9 bases, 4 bases remained unmatched. CDR3 length: 15 residues. CDR3 in amino acids: CATSDPGLAGGEQFF. CDR3 in DNA: TGTGCCACCAGTGACCCCGGACTAGCGGGAGGTGAGCAGTTCTTC.

The chain employs TRBV29-1 and TRBJ1-2, with D uncertain. The CDR3 is 13 residues long. The ends were cut back, 0 bases at V and 4 bases at J, with 9 bases in the middle. The V gene's germline CDR1 is SQVTM and CDR2 ANQGSEA. CDR3 sequence: CSVEEGISYGYTF. The CDR3 DNA reads as TGCAGCGTTGAAGAAGGTATATCCTATGGCTACACCTTC.

There are a few counts of this clonotype. The V and J genes are TRBV5-1 and TRBJ1-1; D is ambiguous. The CDR3 is made up of 14 amino acids. The V gene lost 1 base and the J gene lost 5 bases, with 12 bases spanning the gap. Germline loops: CDR1 SGHRS, CDR2 YFSETQ. The CDR3 protein is CASSLLGRITEAFF. In nucleotides, the CDR3 is TGCGCCAGCAGCTTGCTGGGGAGGATAACTGAAGCTTTCTTT.

The table lists this clonotype with a few counts. This chain joins TRBV5-6 and TRBJ2-1; D possibly corresponds to TRBD2 (5 bases). The CDR3 is made up of 12 amino acids. Germline lookup yields CDR1 SGHDT and CDR2 YYEEEE. Trimming took off 5 bases at V and 6 bases at J, with 9 bases between the two ends. The CDR3 protein is CASRVAGNEQFF. The CDR3 nucleotides read TGTGCCAGCAGGGTGGCGGGCAATGAGCAGTTCTTC.

The chain couples TRBV7-6 to TRBJ2-3; D may correspond to TRBD1 or TRBD2 (5 bases each). Trimming took off 5 bases at V and 5 bases at J, with 14 bases between the two ends. Germline CDR1 is SGHVS and CDR2 is FNYEAQ. The CDR3 sequence is 14 residues long. The CDR3 coding sequence is TGTGCCAGCAGCACCGGGACCGGGCTAGATACGCAGTATTTT. Its protein product is CASSTGTGLDTQYF.

This clonotype was seen only a few times. This chain connects TRBV10-3 to TRBJ2-7; 10 positions agree with TRBD1. V lost 8 bases and J lost 6; bases outside the gene matches: 7. The CDR3 has 13 residues. Germline CDR1 reads ENHRY; CDR2 reads SYGVKD. The CDR3 DNA is TGTGCCATCTCTAAGACAGGGGGCGCCGAGCAGTACTTC. The encoded protein is CAISKTGGAEQYF.

This rearrangement joins TRBV7-8 to TRBJ1-4, with D perhaps matching TRBD1 (5 bases). This CDR3 region has 16 residues. V was shortened by 0 bases and J by 3 bases, with 11 bases between the two germline ends. The V gene's germline CDR1 is SGHVS and CDR2 FQNEAQ. The CDR3 DNA sequence: TGTGCCAGCAGCTTAGCGCTCAGGGCGGCTAATGAAAAACTGTTTTTT. It encodes CASSLALRAANEKLFF.

V gene TRBV2 combines with J gene TRBJ1-1; perhaps TRBD1 as D (6 bases). Germline V gives CDR1 SNHLY, CDR2 FYNNEI. V was clipped by 6 bases and J by 6 bases, with 11 bases between them. The length of the CDR3 is 12 residues. The CDR3: CASRGQLPEAFF. For the CDR3, the DNA is TGTGCCAGCAGAGGACAGTTACCTGAAGCTTTCTTT.

This chain connects TRBV11-2 to TRBJ2-1; perhaps TRBD2 as D (7 bases). The V gene's germline CDR1 is SGHAT and CDR2 FQNNGV. The CDR3 sequence is 16 residues long. V lost 3 bases to trimming and J lost 1 base, with 13 bases between them. The CDR3 nucleotides read TGTGCCAGCAGCTTGGGGGGGCCATGGTCCTACAATGAGCAGTTCTTC. Residues: CASSLGGPWSYNEQFF.

The chain combines TRBV20-1 with TRBJ1-3, with D unclear. The V end lost 4 bases, the J end lost 5 bases, and 6 bases lay between the germline ends. The V gene's germline CDR1 is DFQATT and CDR2 SNEGSKA (reference sequence). The CDR3 spans 11 residues. The CDR3 bases are TGCAGTGCTACCGGCAGAAACACCATATATTTT. Protein sequence: CSATGRNTIYF.

CDR3 DNA sequence: TGCGCCAGCAGCGTTGGGCTAGCGGACACAGATACGCAGTATTTT. It is translated as CASSVGLADTDTQYF. The gene calls are TRBV5-1 and TRBJ2-3; TRBD2 matches at 7 bases. Germline V gives CDR1 SGHRS, CDR2 YFSETQ. The CDR3 covers 15 residues. With V trimmed by 4 bases and J by 2 bases, 7 bases remained unmatched.

The V and J genes are TRBV7-9 and TRBJ2-5; 7 bases agree with TRBD2. The ends lost 4 bases at V and 0 bases at J; junction bases unmatched: 2. This CDR3 contains 14 residues. Per germline, CDR1 SEHNR and CDR2 FQNEAQ (reference sequence). The chain's CDR3 is CASSYSGDQETQYF. The CDR3 nucleotides are TGTGCCAGCAGCTACAGCGGGGACCAAGAGACCCAGTACTTC. Variable domain in full (rest from reference TRBV7-9 and TRBJ2-5): DTGVSQNPRHKITKRGQNVTFRCDPISEHNRLYWYRQTLGQGPEFLTYFQNEAQLEKSRLLSDRFSAERPKGSFSTLEIQRTEQGDSAMYLCASSYSGDQETQYFGPGTRLLVL.

Only a few counts were recorded for this clonotype. The chain recombines TRBV12-3 or TRBV12-4 with TRBJ1-1; 9 nucleotides agree with TRBD1. CDR3 length equals 17 residues. Trimming at V came to 2 bases and at J to 2 bases, leaving 9 bases not matched to a gene. The CDR3 DNA reads as TGTGCCAGCAGTTTAAATAAACAGGGGGCATTCAACACTGAAGCTTTCTTT. Protein product: CASSLNKQGAFNTEAFF.

This clonotype appeared many times. V is TRBV12-3 or TRBV12-4 and J is TRBJ1-2; no definite D call. There are 15 residues in the CDR3. The germline V and J ends were trimmed by 6 bases and 4 bases, with 18 bases remaining between them. The CDR3 DNA follows: TGTGCCAGCAGCTCGGTCGAAGGGCGGAGCTATGGCTACACCTTC. Encoded protein: CASSSVEGRSYGYTF.

This chain uses TRBV12-3 or TRBV12-4 with TRBJ2-1; D may be TRBD2 (6 bases). Trimming took off 6 bases at V and 0 bases at J, with 18 bases between the two ends. CDR3 length equals 17 residues. The CDR3 region is CASSFGWGESSYNEQFF. In nucleotides, the CDR3 is TGTGCCAGCAGCTTTGGGTGGGGGGAGAGCTCCTACAATGAGCAGTTCTTC.

This clonotype was detected a few times. V usage is TRBV6-1 and J usage is TRBJ1-5; possible D gene TRBD1, 5 bases. V was pared by 3 bases and J by 0 bases, with 18 bases between. Germline V gene sequence: CDR1 MNHNS, CDR2 SASEGT. The CDR3 totals 18 residues. In nucleotides, the CDR3 is TGTGCCAGCAGTGAGCGCGCTTGGCGGGACGATAGCAATCAGCCCCAGCATTTT. Translating gives CASSERAWRDDSNQPQHF.

This clonotype was found a few times. This chain joins TRBV27 and TRBJ1-1, with 8 bases that match TRBD1. J lost 0 bases, V lost 4 bases, and 4 bases had no gene match. The CDR3 consists of 15 residues. The germline gives CDR1 MNHEY, CDR2 SMNVEV (reference sequence). The CDR3 sequence: CASSSDRGVNTEAFF. DNA for the CDR3: TGTGCCAGCAGTTCCGACAGGGGAGTGAACACTGAAGCTTTCTTT.

The rearrangement uses TRBV6-1 and TRBJ2-7; the D gene is possibly TRBD2 (5 bases). Germline CDR1 and CDR2: MNHNS and SASEGT. Trimming took 1 base from V and 4 from J, leaving 14 bases between them. The CDR3 is 15 amino acids. CDR3 region: CASSEGFGLNYEQYF. CDR3 sequence (DNA): TGTGCCAGCAGTGAAGGATTCGGACTGAATTACGAGCAGTACTTC.

This clonotype was seen a handful of times. This sequence joins TRBV12-3 or TRBV12-4 and TRBJ2-3, with 13 bases matching TRBD2. The CDR3 is made up of 16 amino acids. Trimming cost V 4 bases and J 4 bases; bases outside gene matches: 5. The CDR3 sequence is CASSSRTSGRADTQYF. CDR3 nucleotide sequence: TGTGCCAGCAGTTCTCGGACTAGCGGGAGAGCAGATACGCAGTATTTT.

The genes are TRBV14 and TRBJ2-1; D gene unclear. CDR3 size: 16 residues. The V gene lost 0 bases and the J gene lost 4 bases, with 13 bases spanning the gap. CDR1 is SGHDN, CDR2 FVKESK, per germline. CDR3 loop: CASSQEPSTLYNEQFF. DNA of the CDR3: TGTGCCAGCAGCCAAGAACCGAGTACCTTGTACAATGAGCAGTTCTTC.

The rearrangement links TRBV3-1 to TRBJ1-1, with 8 bases lining up with TRBD1. With 7 bases clipped from V and 4 bases from J, the junction kept 5 bases outside the gene matches. From germline, CDR1 is LGHDT and CDR2 YNNKEL (reference sequence). The CDR3 is 13 amino acids. The CDR3 region has the DNA TGTGCCAGCATTCGGACAGGGAGCACTGAAGCTTTCTTT. Its translation is CASIRTGSTEAFF.